This paragraph covers one TCR beta chain sequence. The CDR3 covers 13 residues. The germline V and J ends were trimmed by 1 base and 1 base, with 5 bases remaining between them. Germline V gene lookup returns CDR1 SGHRS and CDR2 YFSETQ. In the original processing: Researchers report that nucleated cell counts were estimated from reference gene primer amplification. Here immunoSEQ multiplex PCR was the method, and the copy in TCRdb shows in-frame clones only, minus some. Clone size and the V and J calls come from that table; the DNA yielded D and trimming. The sample has about 270,000 clones, 75% to 95% seen once; the top ten hold around 2.8%. Enrolled through a virtual design, the participants were between about 18 and 100 years of age and came from some 25 US areas. Exposed enrollees encountered a COVID-19 case at some point within 2 weeks before study entry. This record comes from a study of blood T cell repertoires in COVID-19. Across the whole study: From the United States, Italy and Spain came samples of acute and convalescent COVID-19.

The chain uses TRBV5-1 and TRBJ1-1; D is undetermined. This sequence was found in a man aged 40-55 years who had been exposed to COVID-19. The sample was PBMCs or T cells enriched from blood (not recorded which). CDR3 DNA: TGCGCCAGCAGCTTGCCACAGAACACTGAAGCTTTCTTT. Amino acid sequence: CASSLPQNTEAFF.